These T cell receptor beta chains were read from a single sample in a study of CD8 T cells in Susac syndrome. TCRdb redid the calling of the immunoSEQ multiplex PCR reads with MiXCR, one entry per CDR3 protein. The sample lists some 200,000 distinct CDR3 sequences; roughly nine tenths were seen once. Sequenced input: CD8+ T cells from PBMCs. These receptors all come from a human donor with multiple sclerosis. Both conserved end residues are part of each CDR3. The D gene is left open where the match is weak. Expanded clones get a size class; other rows say once, few or many, or leave the size out.

TRBD2	TRBV3-1	TRBJ2-5	-	CASSRAGGQETQYF	TGTGCCAGCAGCCGAGCGGGAGGGCAAGAGACCCAGTACTTC
-	TRBV6-1	TRBJ2-4	-	CASSPLKYADIQYF	TGTGCCAGCAGTCCGTTGAAGTATGCCGACATTCAGTACTTC
-	TRBV19	TRBJ1-2	-	CASSPTASYGYTF	TGTGCCAGTAGTCCGACAGCGAGCTATGGCTACACCTTC
TRBD1	TRBV29-1	TRBJ1-2	-	CSVEGTGGNGYTF	TGCAGCGTTGAAGGAACAGGGGGAAATGGCTACACCTTC
-	TRBV11-1	TRBJ1-3	-	CASSSSDVLGVRGGGNTIYF	TGTGCCAGCAGCTCATCGGACGTACTAGGAGTTAGGGGGGGCGGAAACACCATATATTTT
-	TRBV12-3/TRBV12-4	TRBJ1-5	-	CASSRYGTDVNQPQHF	TGTGCCAGCAGCCGATACGGGACCGACGTCAATCAGCCCCAGCATTTT
-	TRBV12-3/TRBV12-4	TRBJ2-1	once	CASRHGAYNEQFF	TGTGCCAGCAGACACGGGGCATACAATGAGCAGTTCTTC
-	TRBV5-6	TRBJ1-5	-	CASSSDSLGNQPQHF	TGTGCCAGCAGCTCGGACAGCCTAGGCAATCAGCCCCAGCATTTT
-	TRBV3-1	TRBJ2-2	few	CASSPGTDNTGELFF	TGTGCCAGCAGCCCCGGGACTGATAACACCGGGGAGCTGTTTTTT
TRBD1	TRBV11-3	TRBJ1-2	-	CASSVDRGDGYTF	TGTGCCAGCAGCGTGGACAGGGGCGATGGCTACACCTTC
-	TRBV27	TRBJ2-7	once	CASSSVGHYEQYF	TGTGCCAGCAGCTCCGTCGGCCACTACGAGCAGTACTTC
TRBD1	TRBV4-2	TRBJ1-2	-	CASSQDRDRSYYGYTF	TGTGCCAGCAGCCAAGATCGGGACAGAAGTTACTATGGCTACACCTTC
-	TRBV6-4	TRBJ1-3	-	CASSEQGGGNTIYF	TGTGCCAGCAGTGAACAGGGTGGCGGAAACACCATATATTTT
-	TRBV15	TRBJ1-5	-	CATSISPGSGQPQHF	TGTGCCACCAGCATTAGCCCCGGTTCGGGGCAGCCCCAGCATTTT
-	TRBV9	TRBJ1-1	-	CASSAEGYTEAFF	TGTGCCAGCAGCGCCGAGGGGTACACTGAAGCTTTCTTT
-	TRBV29-1	TRBJ1-2	-	CSVDTGTNYGYTF	TGCAGCGTTGATACTGGTACTAACTATGGCTACACCTTC
-	TRBV27	TRBJ1-1	-	CASSFTVGRGGITEAFF	TGTGCCAGCAGTTTCACCGTAGGAAGGGGCGGGATCACTGAAGCTTTCTTT
TRBD2	TRBV5-1	TRBJ2-5	-	CASSLVASGRPQETQYF	TGCGCCAGCAGCTTGGTGGCTAGCGGGAGGCCACAAGAGACCCAGTACTTC